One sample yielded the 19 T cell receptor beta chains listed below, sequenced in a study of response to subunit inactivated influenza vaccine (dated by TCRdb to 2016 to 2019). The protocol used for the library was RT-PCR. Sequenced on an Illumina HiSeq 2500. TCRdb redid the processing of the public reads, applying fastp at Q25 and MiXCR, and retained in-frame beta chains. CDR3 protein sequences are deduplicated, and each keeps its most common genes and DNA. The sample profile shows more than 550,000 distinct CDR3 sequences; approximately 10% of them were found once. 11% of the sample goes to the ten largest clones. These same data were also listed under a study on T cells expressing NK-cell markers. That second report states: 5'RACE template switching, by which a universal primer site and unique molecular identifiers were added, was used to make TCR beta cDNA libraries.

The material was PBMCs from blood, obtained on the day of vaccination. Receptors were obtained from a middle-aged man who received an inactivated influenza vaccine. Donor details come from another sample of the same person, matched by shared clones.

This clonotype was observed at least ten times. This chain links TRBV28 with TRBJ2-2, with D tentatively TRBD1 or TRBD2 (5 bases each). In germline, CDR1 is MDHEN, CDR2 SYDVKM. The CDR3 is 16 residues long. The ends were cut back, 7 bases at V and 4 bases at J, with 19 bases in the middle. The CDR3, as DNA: TGTGCCAGCACTACCGGGACCACTGCAAGCACCGGGGAGCTGTTTTTT. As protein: CASTTGTTASTGELFF.

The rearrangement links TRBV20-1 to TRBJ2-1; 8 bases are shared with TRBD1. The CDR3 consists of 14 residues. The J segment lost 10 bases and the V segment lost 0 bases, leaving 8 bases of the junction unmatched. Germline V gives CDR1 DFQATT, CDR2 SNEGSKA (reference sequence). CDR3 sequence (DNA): TGCAGTGCTAGAGATTACCAGGGGGCCCGAGAGCAGTTCTTC. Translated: CSARDYQGAREQFF.

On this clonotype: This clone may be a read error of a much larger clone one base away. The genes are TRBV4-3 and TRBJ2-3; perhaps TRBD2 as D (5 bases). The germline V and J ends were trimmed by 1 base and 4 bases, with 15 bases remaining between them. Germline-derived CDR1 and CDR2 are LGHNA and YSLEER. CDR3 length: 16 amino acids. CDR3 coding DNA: TGCGCCAGCAGCCAAGCCGGACTGGGGAACTCAGATACGCAGTATTTT. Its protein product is CASSQAGLGNSDTQYF.

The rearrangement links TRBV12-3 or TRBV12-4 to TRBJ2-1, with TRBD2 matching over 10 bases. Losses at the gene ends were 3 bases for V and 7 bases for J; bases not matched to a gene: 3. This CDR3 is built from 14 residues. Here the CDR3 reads CASSFSGRGNEQFF. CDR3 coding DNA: TGTGCCAGCAGTTTCAGCGGGAGGGGGAATGAGCAGTTCTTC.

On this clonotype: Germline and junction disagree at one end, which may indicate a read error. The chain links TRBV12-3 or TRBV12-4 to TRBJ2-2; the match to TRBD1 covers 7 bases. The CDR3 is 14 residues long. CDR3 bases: TGTGCCAGCACTTTAGACAGGGTGATCGGGGAGCTGTTTTTT. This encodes CASTLDRVIGELFF.

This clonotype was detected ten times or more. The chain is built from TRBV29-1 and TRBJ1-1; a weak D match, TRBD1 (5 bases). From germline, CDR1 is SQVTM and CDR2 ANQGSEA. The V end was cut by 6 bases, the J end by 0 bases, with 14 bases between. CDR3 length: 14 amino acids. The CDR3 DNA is TGCAGCGTCGTCTCCGGACACCTGAACACTGAAGCTTTCTTT. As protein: CSVVSGHLNTEAFF. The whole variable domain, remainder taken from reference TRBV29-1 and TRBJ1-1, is SAVISQKPSRDICQRGTSLTIQCQVDSQVTMMFWYRQQPGQSLTLIATANQGSEATYESGFVIDKFPISRPNLTFSTLTVSNMSPEDSSIYLCSVVSGHLNTEAFFGQGTRLTVV.

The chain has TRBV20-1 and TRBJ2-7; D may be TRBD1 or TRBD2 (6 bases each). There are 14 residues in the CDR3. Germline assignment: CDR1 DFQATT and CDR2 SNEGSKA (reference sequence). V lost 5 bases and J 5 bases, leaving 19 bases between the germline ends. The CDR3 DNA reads TGCAGTGCTGGGGGGCTCCTCCGCCCTAACGAGCAGTACTTC. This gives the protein CSAGGLLRPNEQYF.

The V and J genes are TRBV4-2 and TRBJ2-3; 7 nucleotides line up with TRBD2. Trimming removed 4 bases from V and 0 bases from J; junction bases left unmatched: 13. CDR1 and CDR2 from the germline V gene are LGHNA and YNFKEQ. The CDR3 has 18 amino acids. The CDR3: CASSLHLSGRGSTDTQYF. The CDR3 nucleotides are TGTGCCAGCAGCCTCCACCTCTCGGGGAGGGGTAGCACAGATACGCAGTATTTT.

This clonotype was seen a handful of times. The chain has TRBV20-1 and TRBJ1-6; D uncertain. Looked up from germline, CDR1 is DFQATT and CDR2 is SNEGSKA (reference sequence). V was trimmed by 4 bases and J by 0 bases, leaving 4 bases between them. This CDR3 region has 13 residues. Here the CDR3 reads CSATHSYNSPLHF. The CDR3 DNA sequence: TGCAGTGCTACTCACTCCTATAATTCACCCCTCCACTTT.

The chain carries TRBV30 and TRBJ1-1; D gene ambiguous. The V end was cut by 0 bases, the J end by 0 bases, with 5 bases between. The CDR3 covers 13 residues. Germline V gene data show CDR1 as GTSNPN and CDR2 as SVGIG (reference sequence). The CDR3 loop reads CAWSVTLNTEAFF. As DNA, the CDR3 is TGTGCCTGGAGTGTAACCCTGAACACTGAAGCTTTCTTT.

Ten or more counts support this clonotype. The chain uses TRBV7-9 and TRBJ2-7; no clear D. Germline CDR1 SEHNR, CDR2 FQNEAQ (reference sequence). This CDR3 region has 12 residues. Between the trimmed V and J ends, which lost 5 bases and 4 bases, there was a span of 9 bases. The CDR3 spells CASSLGQYEQYF. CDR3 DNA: TGTGCCAGCAGCCTGGGCCAATACGAGCAGTACTTC.

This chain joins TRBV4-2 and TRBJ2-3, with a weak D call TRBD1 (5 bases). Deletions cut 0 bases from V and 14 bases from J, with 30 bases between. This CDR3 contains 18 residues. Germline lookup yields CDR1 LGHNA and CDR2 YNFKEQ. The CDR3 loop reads CASSQDLVTSPQAVVPYF. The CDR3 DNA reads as TGTGCCAGCAGCCAAGATTTAGTTACCAGTCCACAGGCCGTCGTTCCGTATTTT.

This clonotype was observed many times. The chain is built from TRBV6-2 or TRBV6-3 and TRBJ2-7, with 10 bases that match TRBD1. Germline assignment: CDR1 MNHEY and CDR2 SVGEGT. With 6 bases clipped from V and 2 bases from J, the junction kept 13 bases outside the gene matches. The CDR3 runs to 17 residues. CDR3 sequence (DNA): TGTGCCAGCAGCTACAGACGGGACAGGGGATCAACCTACGAGCAGTACTTC. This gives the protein CASSYRRDRGSTYEQYF.

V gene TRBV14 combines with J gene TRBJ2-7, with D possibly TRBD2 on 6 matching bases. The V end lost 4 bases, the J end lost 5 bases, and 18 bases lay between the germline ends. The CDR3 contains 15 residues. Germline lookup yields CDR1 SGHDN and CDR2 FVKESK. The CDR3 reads CASSRIRGISDEQYF. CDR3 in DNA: TGTGCCAGCAGCCGGATTCGGGGGATTAGCGACGAGCAGTACTTC.

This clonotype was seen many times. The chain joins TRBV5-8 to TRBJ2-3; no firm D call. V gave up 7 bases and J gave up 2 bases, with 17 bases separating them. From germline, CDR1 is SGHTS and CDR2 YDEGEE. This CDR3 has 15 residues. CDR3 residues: CASWVRIQNTDTQYF. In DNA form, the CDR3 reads TGTGCCAGCTGGGTGCGGATTCAAAACACAGATACGCAGTATTTT.

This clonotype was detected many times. CDR3 nucleotide sequence: TGCAGCGTTTCAGGTGTTAATGGCTACACCTTC. Its translation: CSVSGVNGYTF. V and J are TRBV29-1 and TRBJ1-2; D is uncertain. Germline assignment: CDR1 SQVTM and CDR2 ANQGSEA. Trimming stripped 5 bases from V and 6 bases from J, with 10 bases between. CDR3 length equals 11 residues.

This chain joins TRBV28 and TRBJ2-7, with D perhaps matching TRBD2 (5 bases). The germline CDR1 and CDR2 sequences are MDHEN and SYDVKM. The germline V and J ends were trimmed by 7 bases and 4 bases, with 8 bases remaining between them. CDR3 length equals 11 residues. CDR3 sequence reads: CASTERYEQYF. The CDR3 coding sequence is TGTGCCAGCACCGAGCGGTACGAGCAGTACTTC.

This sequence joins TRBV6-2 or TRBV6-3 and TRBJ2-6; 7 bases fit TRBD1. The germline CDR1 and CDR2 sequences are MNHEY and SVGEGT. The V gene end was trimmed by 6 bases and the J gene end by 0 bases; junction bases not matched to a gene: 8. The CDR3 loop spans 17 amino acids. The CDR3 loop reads CASRQDRFFSGANVLTF. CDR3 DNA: TGTGCCAGCAGGCAGGACAGGTTTTTCTCTGGGGCCAACGTCCTGACTTTC.

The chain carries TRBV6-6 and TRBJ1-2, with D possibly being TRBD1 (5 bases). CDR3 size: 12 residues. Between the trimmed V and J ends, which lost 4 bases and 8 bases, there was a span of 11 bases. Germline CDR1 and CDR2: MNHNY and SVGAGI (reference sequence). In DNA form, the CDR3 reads TGTGCCAGCAGTTTCGACAGTGCCGGCTACACCTTC. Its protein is CASSFDSAGYTF.